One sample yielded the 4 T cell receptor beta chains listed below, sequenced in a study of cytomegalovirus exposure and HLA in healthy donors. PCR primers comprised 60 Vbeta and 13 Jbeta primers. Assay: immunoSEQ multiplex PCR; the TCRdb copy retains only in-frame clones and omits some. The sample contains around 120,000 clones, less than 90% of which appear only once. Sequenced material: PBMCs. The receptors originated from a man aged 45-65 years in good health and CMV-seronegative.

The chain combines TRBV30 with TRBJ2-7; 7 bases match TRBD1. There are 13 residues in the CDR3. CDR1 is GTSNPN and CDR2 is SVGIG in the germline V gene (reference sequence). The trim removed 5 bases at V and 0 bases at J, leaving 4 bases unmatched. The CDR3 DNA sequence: TGTGCCTGGCGCCGGGACAGCTCCTACGAGCAGTACTTC. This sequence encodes CAWRRDSSYEQYF.

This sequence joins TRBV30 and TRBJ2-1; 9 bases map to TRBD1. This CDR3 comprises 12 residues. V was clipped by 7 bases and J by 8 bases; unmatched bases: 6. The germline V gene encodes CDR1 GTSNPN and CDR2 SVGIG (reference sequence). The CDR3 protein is CALQGALHEQFF. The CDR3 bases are TGTGCCTTACAGGGGGCTTTGCATGAGCAGTTCTTC.

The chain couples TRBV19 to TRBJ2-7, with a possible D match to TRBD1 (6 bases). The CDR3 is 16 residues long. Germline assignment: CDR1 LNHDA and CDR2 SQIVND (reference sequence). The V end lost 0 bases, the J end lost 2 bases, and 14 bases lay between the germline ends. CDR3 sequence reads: CASSIDHGTQTYEQYF. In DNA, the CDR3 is TGTGCCAGTAGTATAGATCACGGGACACAAACCTACGAGCAGTACTTC.

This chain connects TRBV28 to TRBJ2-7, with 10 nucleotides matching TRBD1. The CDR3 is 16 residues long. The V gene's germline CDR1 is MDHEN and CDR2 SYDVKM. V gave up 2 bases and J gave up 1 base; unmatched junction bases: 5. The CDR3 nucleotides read TGTGCCAGCAGTTTAGTCTCGGGACAGGGGTCCTACGAGCAGTACTTC. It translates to CASSLVSGQGSYEQYF. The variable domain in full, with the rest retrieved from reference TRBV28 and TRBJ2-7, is DVKVTQSSRYLVKRTGEKVFLECVQDMDHENMFWYRQDPGLGLRLIYFSYDVKMKEKGDIPEGYSVSREKKERFSLILESASTNQTSMYLCASSLVSGQGSYEQYFGPGTRLTVT.